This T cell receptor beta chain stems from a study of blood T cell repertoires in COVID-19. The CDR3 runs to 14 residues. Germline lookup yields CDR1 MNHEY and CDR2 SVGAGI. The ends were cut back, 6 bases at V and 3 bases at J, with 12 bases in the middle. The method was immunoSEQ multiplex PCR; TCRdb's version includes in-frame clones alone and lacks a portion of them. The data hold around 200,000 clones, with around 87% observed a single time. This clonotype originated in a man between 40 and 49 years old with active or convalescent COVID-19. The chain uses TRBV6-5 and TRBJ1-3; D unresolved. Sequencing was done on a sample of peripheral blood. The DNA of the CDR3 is TGTGCCAGCAGGGAGAGGCTTCTTGGAAACACCATATATTTT. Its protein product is CASRERLLGNTIYF.